The sequence of this T cell receptor (beta chain) was determined in a study of CD8 T cells in Susac syndrome. Turning to the study itself: Among the sequenced Susac syndrome patients, roughly six had active disease while roughly 8 were in remission.

Study results and limitations: Where Susac syndrome CD4+ T cell repertoires were concerned, no clonal expansion was evident.

With V trimmed by 4 bases and J by 2 bases, 7 bases remained unmatched. CDR1 is LGHDT and CDR2 is YNNKEL in the germline V gene (reference sequence). The CDR3 has 16 residues. Random hexamers were used to reverse transcribe roughly 0.45 to 1 ug of RNA. By means of immunoSEQ multiplex PCR, TCR beta CDR3 spanning 54 Vbeta and 13 Jbeta underwent amplification. One entry per CDR3 protein, called by TCRdb with MiXCR from the immunoSEQ multiplex PCR reads. This table holds some 180,000 distinct CDR3 sequences, around 94% found once. In its sample, this clonotype was seen once. Its target is not known. The sequence came from a human donor with Susac syndrome. This chain links TRBV3-1 with TRBJ1-2, with 10 bases matching TRBD1. Sequencing was done on a sample of CD4+ T cells from PBMCs. For the CDR3, the DNA is TGTGCCAGCAGCCCACCTGGACAGGGGGGGAACTATGGCTACACCTTC. It translates to CASSPPGQGGNYGYTF.